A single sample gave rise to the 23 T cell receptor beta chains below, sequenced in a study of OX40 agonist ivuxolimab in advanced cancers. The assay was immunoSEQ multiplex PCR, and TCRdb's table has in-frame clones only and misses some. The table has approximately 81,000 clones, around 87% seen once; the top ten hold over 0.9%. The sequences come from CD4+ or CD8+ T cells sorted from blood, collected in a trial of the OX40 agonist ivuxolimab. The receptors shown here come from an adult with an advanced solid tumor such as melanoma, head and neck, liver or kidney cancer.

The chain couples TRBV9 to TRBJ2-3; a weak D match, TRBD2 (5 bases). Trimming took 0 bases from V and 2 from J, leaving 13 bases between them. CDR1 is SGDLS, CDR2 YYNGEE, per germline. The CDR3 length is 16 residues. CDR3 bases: TGTGCCAGCAGCGTAGGGGGAGCGGACCTCACAGATACGCAGTATTTT. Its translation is CASSVGGADLTDTQYF.

CDR3 sequence (DNA): TGCGCCAGCAGTCGACTAGCGGGTTCCACCGGGGAGCTGTTTTTT. Protein sequence: CASSRLAGSTGELFF. The chain has TRBV4-1 and TRBJ2-2; 10 nucleotides match TRBD2. V dropped 6 bases and J dropped 4; count of bases not matched to a gene: 5. The CDR3 contains 15 residues. From germline, CDR1 is MGHRA and CDR2 YSYEKL.

The CDR3 sequence: CASSFQGARQETQYF. CDR3 nucleotides: TGCGCCAGCAGCTTCCAGGGGGCGCGCCAAGAGACCCAGTACTTC. This chain uses TRBV5-1 with TRBJ2-5, with 8 bases fitting TRBD1. In germline, CDR1 is SGHRS, CDR2 YFSETQ. Germline trimming cut 2 bases from V and 1 base from J; bases unmatched to any gene: 4. The CDR3 spans 15 residues.

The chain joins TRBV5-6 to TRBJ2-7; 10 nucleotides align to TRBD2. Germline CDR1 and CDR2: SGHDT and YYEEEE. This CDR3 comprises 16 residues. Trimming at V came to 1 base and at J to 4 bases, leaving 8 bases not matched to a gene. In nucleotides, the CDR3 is TGTGCCAGCAGCTTGTATAGCGGGGGGATAGGGTACGAGCAGTACTTC. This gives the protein CASSLYSGGIGYEQYF.

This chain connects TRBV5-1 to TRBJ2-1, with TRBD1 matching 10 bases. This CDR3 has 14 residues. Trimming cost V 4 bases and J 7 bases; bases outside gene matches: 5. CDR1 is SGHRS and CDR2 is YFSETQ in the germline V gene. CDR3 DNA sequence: TGCGCCAGCAGCCTTCGGACAGGGGGAAATGAGCAGTTCTTC. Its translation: CASSLRTGGNEQFF.

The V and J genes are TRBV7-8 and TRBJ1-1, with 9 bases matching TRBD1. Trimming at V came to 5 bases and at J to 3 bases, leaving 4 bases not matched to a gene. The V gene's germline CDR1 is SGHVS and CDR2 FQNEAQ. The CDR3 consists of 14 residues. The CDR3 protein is CASSKRQGDTEAFF. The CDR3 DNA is TGTGCCAGCAGCAAGAGACAGGGGGACACTGAAGCTTTCTTT.

CDR3 in amino acids: CASSLTGALYEQYF. DNA of the CDR3: TGTGCCAGCAGCTTGACAGGGGCGTTGTACGAGCAGTACTTC. This chain links TRBV5-4 with TRBJ2-7; TRBD1 aligns across 7 bases. V lost 1 base, J lost 4 bases, and 5 bases stayed unmatched. This CDR3 contains 14 residues. Germline V lookup: CDR1 SGHNT, CDR2 YYREEE (reference sequence).

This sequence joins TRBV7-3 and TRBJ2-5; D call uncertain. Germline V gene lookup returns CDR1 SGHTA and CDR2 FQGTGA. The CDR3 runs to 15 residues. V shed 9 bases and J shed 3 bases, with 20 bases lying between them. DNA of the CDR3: TGTGCCAGTTTGCAAGCTGGGTGCGAAAAAGAGACCCAGTACTTC. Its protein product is CASLQAGCEKETQYF.

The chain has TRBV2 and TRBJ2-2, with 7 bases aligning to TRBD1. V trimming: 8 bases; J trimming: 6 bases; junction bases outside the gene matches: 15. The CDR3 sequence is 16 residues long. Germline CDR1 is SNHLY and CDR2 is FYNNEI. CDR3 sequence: CASFSRAGGSPGELFF. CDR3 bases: TGTGCCAGCTTTTCGAGGGCAGGGGGTTCGCCCGGGGAGCTGTTTTTT.

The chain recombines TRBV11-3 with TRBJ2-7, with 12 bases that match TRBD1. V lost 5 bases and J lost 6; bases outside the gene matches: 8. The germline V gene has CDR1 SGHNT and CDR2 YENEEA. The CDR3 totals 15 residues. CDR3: CASSPAGTGGSEQYF. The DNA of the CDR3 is TGTGCCAGCAGCCCCGCCGGGACAGGGGGCTCCGAGCAGTACTTC.

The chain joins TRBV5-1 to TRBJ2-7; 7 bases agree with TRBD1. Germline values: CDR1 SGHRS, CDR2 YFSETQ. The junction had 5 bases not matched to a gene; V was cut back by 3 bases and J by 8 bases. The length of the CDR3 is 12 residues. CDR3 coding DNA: TGCGCCAGCAGCTCGGACAGGACGAAGCAGTACTTC. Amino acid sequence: CASSSDRTKQYF.

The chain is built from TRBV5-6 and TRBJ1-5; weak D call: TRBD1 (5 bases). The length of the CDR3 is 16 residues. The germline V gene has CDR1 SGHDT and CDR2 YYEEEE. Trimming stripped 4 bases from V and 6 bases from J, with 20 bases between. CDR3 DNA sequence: TGTGCCAGCAGCCAAGAGACAGCCCACGGGGTTCAGCCCCAGCATTTT. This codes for CASSQETAHGVQPQHF.

The CDR3 DNA is TGCGCCAGCAGCCAAGATTACCCTCGGGACGGCTATGGCTACACCTTC. Translation gives CASSQDYPRDGYGYTF. This chain connects TRBV4-3 to TRBJ1-2; D might be TRBD1 (5 bases). This CDR3 has 16 residues. Per the germline V gene, CDR1 is LGHNA and CDR2 is YSLEER. Trimming pared 0 bases from V and 4 bases from J, leaving 15 bases between.

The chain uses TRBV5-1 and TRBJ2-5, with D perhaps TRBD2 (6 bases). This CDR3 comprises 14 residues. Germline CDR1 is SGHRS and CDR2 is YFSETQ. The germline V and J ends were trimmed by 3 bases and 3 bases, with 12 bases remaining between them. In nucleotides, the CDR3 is TGCGCCAGCAGCTACCAATGGGGGGAAGAGACCCAGTACTTC. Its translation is CASSYQWGEETQYF.

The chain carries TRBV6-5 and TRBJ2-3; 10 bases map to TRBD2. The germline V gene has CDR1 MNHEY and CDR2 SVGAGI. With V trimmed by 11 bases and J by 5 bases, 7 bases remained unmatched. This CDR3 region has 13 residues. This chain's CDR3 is CAGAGGERDTQYF. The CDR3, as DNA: TGTGCCGGAGCGGGGGGGGAAAGAGATACGCAGTATTTT.

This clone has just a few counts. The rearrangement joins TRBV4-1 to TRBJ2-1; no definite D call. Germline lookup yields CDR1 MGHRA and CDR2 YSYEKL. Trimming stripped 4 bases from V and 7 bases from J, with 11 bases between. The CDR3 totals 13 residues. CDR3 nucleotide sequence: TGCGCCAGCAGCCTTACCCTTAGGAATGAGCAGTTCTTC. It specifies CASSLTLRNEQFF.

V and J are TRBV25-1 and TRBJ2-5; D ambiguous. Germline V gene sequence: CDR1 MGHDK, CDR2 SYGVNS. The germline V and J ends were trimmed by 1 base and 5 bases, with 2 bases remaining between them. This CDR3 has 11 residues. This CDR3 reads CASSEWETQYF. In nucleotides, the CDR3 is TGTGCCAGCAGTGAATGGGAGACCCAGTACTTC.

DNA of the CDR3: TGTGCCAGCAGCACCGGGGGGACCGGGGAGACCCAGTACTTC. It codes for CASSTGGTGETQYF. V usage is TRBV7-9 and J usage is TRBJ2-5; 7 positions agree with TRBD2. After removal of 5 bases from V and 5 bases from J, the junction contained 8 bases not matched to a gene. CDR1 is SEHNR and CDR2 is FQNEAQ in the germline V gene (reference sequence). The CDR3 has 14 residues.

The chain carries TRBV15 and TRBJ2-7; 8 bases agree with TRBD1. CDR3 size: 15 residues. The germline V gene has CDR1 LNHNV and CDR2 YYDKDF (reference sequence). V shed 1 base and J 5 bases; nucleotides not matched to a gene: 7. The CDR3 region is CATSRGGQVRDEQYF. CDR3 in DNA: TGTGCCACCAGCAGAGGGGGACAGGTACGGGACGAGCAGTACTTC.

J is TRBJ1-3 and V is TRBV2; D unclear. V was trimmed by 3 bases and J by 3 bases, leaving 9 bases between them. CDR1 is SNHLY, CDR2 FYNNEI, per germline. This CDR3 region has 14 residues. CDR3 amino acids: CASSDGGVGNTIYF. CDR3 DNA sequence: TGTGCCAGCAGTGACGGCGGAGTTGGAAACACCATATATTTT.

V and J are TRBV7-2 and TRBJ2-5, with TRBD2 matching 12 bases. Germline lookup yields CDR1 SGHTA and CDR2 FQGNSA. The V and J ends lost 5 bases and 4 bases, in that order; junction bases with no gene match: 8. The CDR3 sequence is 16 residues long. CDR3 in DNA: TGTGCCAGCAGCCGCGCTAGCGGGGGGGGTGGAGAGACCCAGTACTTC. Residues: CASSRASGGGGETQYF. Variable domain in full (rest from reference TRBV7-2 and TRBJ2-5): GAGVSQSPSNKVTEKGKDVELRCDPISGHTALYWYRQSLGQGLEFLIYFQGNSAPDKSGLPSDRFSAERTGGSVSTLTIQRTQQEDSAVYLCASSRASGGGGETQYFGPGTRLLVL.

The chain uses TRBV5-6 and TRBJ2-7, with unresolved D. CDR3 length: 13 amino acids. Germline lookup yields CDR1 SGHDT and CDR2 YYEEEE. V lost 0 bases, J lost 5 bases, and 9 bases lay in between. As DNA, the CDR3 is TGTGCCAGCAGCTTGGTTGGGCTCCACGAGCAGTACTTC. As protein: CASSLVGLHEQYF.

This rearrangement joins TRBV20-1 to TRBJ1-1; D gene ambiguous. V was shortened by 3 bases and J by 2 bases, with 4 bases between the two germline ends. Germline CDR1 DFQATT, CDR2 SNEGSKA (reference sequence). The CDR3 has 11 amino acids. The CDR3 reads CSARPNTEAFF. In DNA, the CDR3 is TGCAGTGCTAGGCCTAACACTGAAGCTTTCTTT.